A selection of T cell receptor beta chains follows, all from one sample in a study of neurological immune-mediated disorders. TCRdb ran MiXCR on the 5' RACE reads and lists one entry per CDR3 protein. Of 70,000 to 90,000 distinct CDR3 sequences listed, almost 6% are singletons. What was sequenced was PBMCs. These receptors were collected from a woman aged 55 to 70 with multiple sclerosis. The CDR3 runs from the conserved cysteine through the conserved F or W. D genes are given only for firm matches. Size is stated for part of the rows, as once, few or many counts, or as a class when the clone is expanded.

>TRBV4-1|many|TRBJ1-1|TRBD1
CASSQVTGGATEAFF
TGCGCCAGCAGCCAGGTGACAGGGGGGGCCACTGAAGCTTTCTTT
>TRBV28|many|TRBJ2-7|.
CASSSPRGVEQGQYF
TGTGCCAGCAGCTCCCCTCGGGGAGTCGAACAGGGGCAGTACTTC
>TRBV2|many|TRBJ2-7|.
CASSTGRNSYEQYF
TGTGCCAGCTCAACGGGACGGAACTCCTACGAGCAGTACTTC
>TRBV20-1|many|TRBJ2-1|TRBD2
CSARVAGAPYNEQFF
TGCAGTGCTAGAGTAGCGGGGGCCCCCTACAATGAGCAGTTCTTC
>TRBV12-3/TRBV12-4|many|TRBJ2-2|TRBD1
CASSPGQGAGGELFF
TGTGCCAGCAGCCCCGGACAGGGGGCGGGCGGGGAGCTGTTTTTT
>TRBV29-1|.|TRBJ1-3|.
CSVALSGSGNTIYF
TGCAGCGTTGCGTTAAGTGGGTCTGGAAACACCATATATTTT
>TRBV12-3/TRBV12-4|many|TRBJ1-6|.
CASSLRIENSPLHF
TGTGCCAGCAGCTTACGGATCGAGAATTCACCCCTCCACTTT
>TRBV9|many|TRBJ2-2|TRBD2
CASSVGLAGTNTGELFF
TGTGCCAGCAGCGTAGGTCTAGCGGGGACGAACACCGGGGAGCTGTTTTTT
>TRBV18|many|TRBJ2-5|.
CASSKKETQYF
TGTGCCAGCTCTAAAAAAGAGACCCAGTACTTC
>TRBV5-1|.|TRBJ2-1|.
CASSLEDRDNEQFF
TGCGCCAGCAGCTTGGAGGACAGAGACAATGAGCAGTTCTTC
>TRBV5-1|many|TRBJ2-2|TRBD2
CASSYIAGANTGELFF
TGCGCCAGCAGCTACATAGCGGGGGCGAACACCGGGGAGCTGTTTTTT
>TRBV18|many|TRBJ1-6|.
CASSPSRTSNSPLHF
TGTGCCAGCTCACCCTCCAGGACGTCGAATTCACCCCTCCACTTT
>TRBV29-1|many|TRBJ2-5|.
CSATQETQYF
TGCAGCGCGACCCAAGAGACCCAGTACTTC
>TRBV20-1|many|TRBJ2-2|.
CSAGGHSNTGELFF
TGCAGTGCTGGGGGACACTCGAACACCGGGGAGCTGTTTTTT
>TRBV29-1|many|TRBJ2-2|.
CSVATVNTGELFF
TGCAGCGTTGCGACAGTGAACACCGGGGAGCTGTTTTTT
>TRBV20-1|many|TRBJ2-7|.
CSASLESFDEQYF
TGCAGTGCTAGTCTTGAAAGTTTCGACGAGCAGTACTTC
>TRBV20-1|many|TRBJ2-4|.
CSATRGRVGGSIQYF
TGCAGTGCTACCAGGGGGAGGGTAGGGGGAAGCATTCAGTACTTC
>TRBV7-2|many|TRBJ1-5|.
CASSPDGASNQPQHF
TGTGCCAGCAGCCCTGACGGGGCTAGCAATCAGCCCCAGCATTTT
>TRBV7-9|many|TRBJ2-1|.
CASSHKQGPIQNEQFF
TGTGCCAGCAGCCATAAACAGGGTCCTATTCAGAATGAGCAGTTCTTC
>TRBV5-1|many|TRBJ2-3|TRBD2
CASSGSGGAAGTDTQYF
TGCGCCAGCAGCGGTAGCGGGGGGGCGGCGGGCACAGATACGCAGTATTTT
>TRBV7-8|many|TRBJ1-5|TRBD1
CASSLTLGGGQPQHF
TGTGCCAGCAGCCTAACATTAGGGGGCGGTCAGCCCCAGCATTTT
>TRBV5-1|few|TRBJ2-3|.
CASSLVGTDTQYF
TGCGCCAGCAGCTTGGTTGGCACAGATACGCAGTATTTT
>TRBV11-2|many|TRBJ2-2|.
CASSPTGRNTGELFF
TGTGCCAGCAGCCCTACAGGGCGGAACACCGGGGAGCTGTTTTTT
>TRBV29-1|many|TRBJ2-5|.
CSVVGEAQYF
TGCAGCGTTGTTGGGGAGGCCCAGTACTTC
>TRBV3-1|many|TRBJ1-1|TRBD1
CASRDYGQGTNTEAFF
TGTGCCAGCAGAGACTATGGACAGGGGACGAACACTGAAGCTTTCTTT
>TRBV12-3/TRBV12-4|many|TRBJ1-2|TRBD1
CASSARQGSGYTF
TGTGCCAGCAGTGCCCGACAGGGTTCTGGCTACACCTTC
>TRBV21-1|many|TRBJ1-2|.
CASRRRSNYGYTF
TGTGCCAGCAGGCGGAGATCTAACTATGGCTACACCTTC
>TRBV15|many|TRBJ2-2|.
CATSRDPASARTGELFF
TGTGCCACCAGCAGAGACCCGGCCTCGGCCCGTACCGGGGAGCTGTTTTTT
>TRBV28|many|TRBJ2-5|TRBD1
CASSLGTGMGRAGETQYF
TGTGCCAGCAGTTTGGGGACAGGGATGGGACGAGCAGGGGAGACCCAGTACTTC
>TRBV7-9|many|TRBJ2-5|.
CASSFSGIETQYF
TGTGCCAGCAGCTTTTCCGGGATAGAGACCCAGTACTTC
>TRBV7-2|many|TRBJ1-6|TRBD1
CASSPRQGGYNSPLHF
TGTGCCAGCAGCCCCCGACAGGGTGGTTATAATTCACCCCTCCACTTT
>TRBV3-1|many|TRBJ1-1|.
CASSQYGASRTTEAFF
TGTGCCAGCAGCCAGTATGGTGCCAGTAGGACCACTGAAGCTTTCTTT
>TRBV6-1|many|TRBJ2-7|.
CASGSQGAYEQYF
TGTGCCAGCGGCTCACAGGGCGCGTACGAGCAGTACTTC
>TRBV7-9|many|TRBJ2-1|TRBD1
CASSPTGVSYNEQFF
TGTGCCAGCAGCCCCACAGGGGTATCCTACAATGAGCAGTTCTTC